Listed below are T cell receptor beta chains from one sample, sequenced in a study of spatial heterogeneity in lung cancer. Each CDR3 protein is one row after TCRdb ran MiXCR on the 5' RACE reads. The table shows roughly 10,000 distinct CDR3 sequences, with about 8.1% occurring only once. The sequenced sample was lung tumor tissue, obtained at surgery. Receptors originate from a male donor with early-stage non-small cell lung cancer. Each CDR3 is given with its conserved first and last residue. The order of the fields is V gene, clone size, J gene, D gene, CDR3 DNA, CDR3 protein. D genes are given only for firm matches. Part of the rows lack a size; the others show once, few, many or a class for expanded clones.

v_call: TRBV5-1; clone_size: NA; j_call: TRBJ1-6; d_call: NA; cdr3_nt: TGCGCCAGCAGCTTGTCTCCGGACAATAATTCACCCCTCCACTTT; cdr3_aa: CASSLSPDNNSPLHF
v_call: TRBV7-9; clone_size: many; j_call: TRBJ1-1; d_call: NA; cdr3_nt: TGTGCCAGCAGCTTAAACAGGATGAACACTGAAGCTTTCTTT; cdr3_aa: CASSLNRMNTEAFF
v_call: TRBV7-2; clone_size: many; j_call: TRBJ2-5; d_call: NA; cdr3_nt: TGTGCCAGCAGCTTCAGAGAGACCCAGTACTTC; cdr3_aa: CASSFRETQYF
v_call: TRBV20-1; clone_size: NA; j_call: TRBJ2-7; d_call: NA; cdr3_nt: TGCAGTGCTAGAGGAAGGGGTGCTATGAACTACGAGCAGTACTTC; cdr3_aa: CSARGRGAMNYEQYF
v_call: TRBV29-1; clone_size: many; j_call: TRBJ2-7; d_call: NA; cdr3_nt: TGCAGCGTTGGGGGTAGTGCGTCCTACGAGCAGTACTTC; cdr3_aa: CSVGGSASYEQYF
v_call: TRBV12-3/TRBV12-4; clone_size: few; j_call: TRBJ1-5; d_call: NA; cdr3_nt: TGTGCCAGCAGTGGGGGGTTACAGGGTTTGAGCACCGTTCAGCCCCAGCATTTT; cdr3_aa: CASSGGLQGLSTVQPQHF
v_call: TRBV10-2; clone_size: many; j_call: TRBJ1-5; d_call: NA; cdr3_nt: TGCGCCAGCAGTGTTAGGGGGATTGGGCAGCCCCAGCATTTT; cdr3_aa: CASSVRGIGQPQHF
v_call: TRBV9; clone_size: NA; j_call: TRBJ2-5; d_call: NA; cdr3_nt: TGTACCAGCAGCGTAAGGAGAGAGGGAGAGACCCAGTACTTC; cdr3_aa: CTSSVRREGETQYF
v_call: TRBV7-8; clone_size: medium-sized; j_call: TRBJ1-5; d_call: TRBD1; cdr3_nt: TGTGCCAGCAGCTTAGAGACAGGGGGGGGTCAGCCCCAGCATTTT; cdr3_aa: CASSLETGGGQPQHF
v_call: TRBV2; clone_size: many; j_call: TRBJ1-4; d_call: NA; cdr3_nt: TGTGCCAGCACCGTAGCAGGGATGTCTAATGAAAAACTGTTTTTT; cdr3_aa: CASTVAGMSNEKLFF
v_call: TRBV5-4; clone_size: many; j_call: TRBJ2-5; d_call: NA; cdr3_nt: TGTGCCAGCAGCTATACAGGGTCCCAAGAGACCCAGTACTTC; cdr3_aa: CASSYTGSQETQYF
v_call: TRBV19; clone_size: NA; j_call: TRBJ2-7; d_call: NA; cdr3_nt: TGTGCCAGTAGTATAGGAATAGGGCAGACCTACGAGCAGTACTTC; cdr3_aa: CASSIGIGQTYEQYF
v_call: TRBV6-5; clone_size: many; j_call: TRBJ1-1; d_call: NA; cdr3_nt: TGTGCCAGCAGTTTACTAGCGAACACTGAAGCTTTCTTT; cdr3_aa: CASSLLANTEAFF
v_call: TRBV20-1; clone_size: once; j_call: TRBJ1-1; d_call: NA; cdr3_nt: TGCAGTGCTAGACTGGACACTGAAGCTTTCTTT; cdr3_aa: CSARLDTEAFF
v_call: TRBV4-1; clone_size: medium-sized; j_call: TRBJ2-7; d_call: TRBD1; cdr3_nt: TGCGCCAGCAGCCTCCGGGACAGGGGGACCTACGAGCAGTACTTC; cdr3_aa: CASSLRDRGTYEQYF
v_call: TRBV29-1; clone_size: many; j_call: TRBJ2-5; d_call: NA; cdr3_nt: TGCAGCGGGGGAGGGGGCAACCAAGAGACCCAGTACTTC; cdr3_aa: CSGGGGNQETQYF
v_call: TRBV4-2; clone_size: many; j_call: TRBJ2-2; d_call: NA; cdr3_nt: TGTGCCAGCAGCCAAGATCCCTCTAGAACCGGGGAGCTGTTTTTT; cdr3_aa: CASSQDPSRTGELFF
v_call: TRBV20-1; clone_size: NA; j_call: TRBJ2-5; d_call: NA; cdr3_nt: TGCAGTGCGGGAGGCAGGCAGCGAGGTCAAGAGACCCAGTACTTC; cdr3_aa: CSAGGRQRGQETQYF
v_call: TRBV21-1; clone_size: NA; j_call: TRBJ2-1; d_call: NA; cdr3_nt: TGTGCCAGCAGCAGATCTTACAATGAGCAGTTCTTC; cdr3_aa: CASSRSYNEQFF